A single sample is the source of the 5 T cell receptor beta chains below, sequenced in a study of blood T cell repertoires in COVID-19. Profiling relied on immunoSEQ multiplex PCR, and the TCRdb table lists in-frame clones only, not all of them. The sample has some 100,000 clones; roughly 85% are singletons. The sequenced sample was PBMCs or T cells enriched from blood (not recorded which). The receptors derive from a woman aged 45 to 65 who had recovered from COVID-19.

CDR3 region: CASSQTGTGGYEQYF. Written as DNA, the CDR3 is TGTGCCAGCAGCCAGACCGGGACAGGGGGCTACGAGCAGTACTTC. The V gene is TRBV14, the J gene TRBJ2-7, with TRBD1 identical over 11 bases. Germline loops: CDR1 SGHDN, CDR2 FVKESK. The junction had 4 bases not matched to a gene; V was cut back by 3 bases and J by 3 bases. This CDR3 is built from 15 residues. Complete variable domain (other parts from reference TRBV14 and TRBJ2-7): EAGVTQFPSHSVIEKGQTVTLRCDPISGHDNLYWYRRVMGKEIKFLLHFVKESKQDESGMPNNRFLAERTGGTYSTLKVQPAELEDSGVYFCASSQTGTGGYEQYFGPGTRLTVT.

The J gene is TRBJ2-2, the V gene TRBV20-1, with a tentative D call TRBD2 (6 bases). CDR3 length: 14 amino acids. V was shortened by 3 bases and J by 5 bases, with 13 bases between the two germline ends. Germline V lookup: CDR1 DFQATT, CDR2 SNEGSKA (reference sequence). CDR3 sequence (DNA): TGCAGTGCTAGTTCGGGGGTAGGGACCGGGGAGCTGTTTTTT. Translating gives CSASSGVGTGELFF.

The rearrangement links TRBV27 to TRBJ1-5; 10 bases line up with TRBD1. From germline, CDR1 is MNHEY and CDR2 SMNVEV (reference sequence). The CDR3 has 14 residues. V lost 8 bases, J lost 9 bases, and 10 bases stayed unmatched. This CDR3 reads CASSGTGALGPQHF. CDR3 bases: TGTGCCAGCTCCGGGACAGGGGCCTTAGGGCCCCAGCATTTT.

Concerning this clone itself: The sample holds other DNA sequences that translate to the same CDR3. The CDR3 region is CASSPDRVYGYTF. The CDR3 DNA is TGTGCCAGCTCACCAGACAGGGTGTATGGCTACACCTTC. J is TRBJ1-2 and V is TRBV18, with 7 bases matching TRBD1. The V gene's germline CDR1 is KGHSH and CDR2 LQKENI. The CDR3 has 13 amino acids. V shed 2 bases, J shed 5 bases, and the junction held 2 bases outside the gene matches.

This clone was seen only once. The gene calls are TRBV6-1 and TRBJ2-1; no definite D call. CDR3 length equals 15 residues. Germline CDR1 and CDR2: MNHNS and SASEGT. Trimming took off 1 base at V and 2 bases at J, with 9 bases between the two ends. CDR3 sequence (DNA): TGTGCCAGCAGTGAAGGCAGGTCAGCCTACAATGAGCAGTTCTTC. Protein product: CASSEGRSAYNEQFF.